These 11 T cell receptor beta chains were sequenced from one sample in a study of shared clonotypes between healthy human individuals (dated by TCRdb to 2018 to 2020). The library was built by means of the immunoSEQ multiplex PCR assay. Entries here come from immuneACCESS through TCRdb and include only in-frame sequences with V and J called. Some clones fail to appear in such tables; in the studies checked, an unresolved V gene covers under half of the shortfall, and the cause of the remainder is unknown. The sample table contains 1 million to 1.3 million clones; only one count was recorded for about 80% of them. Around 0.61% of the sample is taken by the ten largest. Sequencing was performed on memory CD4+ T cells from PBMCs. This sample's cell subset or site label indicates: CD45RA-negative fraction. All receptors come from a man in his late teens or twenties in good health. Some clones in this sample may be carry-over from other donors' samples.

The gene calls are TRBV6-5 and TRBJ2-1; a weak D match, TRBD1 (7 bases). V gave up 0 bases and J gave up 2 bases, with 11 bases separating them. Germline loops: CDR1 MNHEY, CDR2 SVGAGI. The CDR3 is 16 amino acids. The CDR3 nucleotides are TGTGCCAGCAGTTACTCGCGCAGGGGGGCCTACAATGAGCAGTTCTTC. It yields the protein CASSYSRRGAYNEQFF.

The CDR3 nucleotides read TGCGCCAGCAGTGTAGGGCGAGGGAGCACCTACGAGCAGTACTTC. Its translation: CASSVGRGSTYEQYF. The J gene is TRBJ2-7, the V gene TRBV10-1; D possibly corresponds to TRBD2 (5 bases). V was shortened by 4 bases and J by 2 bases, with 15 bases between the two germline ends. Germline values: CDR1 WNHNN, CDR2 SYGVQD (reference sequence). This CDR3 has 15 residues.

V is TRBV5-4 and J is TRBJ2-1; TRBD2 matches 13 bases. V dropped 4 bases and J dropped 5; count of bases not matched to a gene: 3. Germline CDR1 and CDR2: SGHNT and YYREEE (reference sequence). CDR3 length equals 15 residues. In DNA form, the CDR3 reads TGTGCCAGCAGCAGGACTAGCGGGAGCCACAATGAGCAGTTCTTC. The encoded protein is CASSRTSGSHNEQFF.

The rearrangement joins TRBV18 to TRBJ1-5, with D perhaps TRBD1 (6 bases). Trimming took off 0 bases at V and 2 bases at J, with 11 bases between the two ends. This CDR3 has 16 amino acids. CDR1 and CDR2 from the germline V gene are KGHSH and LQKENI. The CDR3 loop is CASSPPTGSGNQPQHF. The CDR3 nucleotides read TGTGCCAGCTCACCACCCACAGGGTCGGGCAATCAGCCCCAGCATTTT.

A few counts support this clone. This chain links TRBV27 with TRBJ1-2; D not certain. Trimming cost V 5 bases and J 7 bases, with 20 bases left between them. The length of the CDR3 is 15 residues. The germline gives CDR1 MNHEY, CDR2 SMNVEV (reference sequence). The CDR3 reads CASSKGRAVTGGYTF. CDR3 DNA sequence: TGTGCCAGCAGTAAAGGACGGGCCGTGACTGGTGGCTACACCTTC.

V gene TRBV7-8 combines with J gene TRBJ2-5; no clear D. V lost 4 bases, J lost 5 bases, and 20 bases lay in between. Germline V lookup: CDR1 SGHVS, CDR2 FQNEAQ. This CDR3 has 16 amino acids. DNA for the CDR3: TGTGCCAGCAGCTCGTCACCCGGCCCCCCGCGGGAGACCCAGTACTTC. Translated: CASSSSPGPPRETQYF.

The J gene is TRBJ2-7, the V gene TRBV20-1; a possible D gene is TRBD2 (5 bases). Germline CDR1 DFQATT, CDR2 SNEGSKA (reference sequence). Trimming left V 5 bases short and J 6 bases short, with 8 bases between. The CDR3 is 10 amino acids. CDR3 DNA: TGCAGTGCTCTAGAGGGCGAGCAGTACTTC. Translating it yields CSALEGEQYF.

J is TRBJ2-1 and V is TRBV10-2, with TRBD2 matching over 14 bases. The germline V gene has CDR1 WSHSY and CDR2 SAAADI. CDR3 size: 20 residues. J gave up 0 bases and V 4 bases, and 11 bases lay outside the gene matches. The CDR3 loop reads CASSATGTSGGRHSYNEQFF. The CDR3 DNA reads TGCGCCAGCAGTGCAACCGGGACTAGCGGGGGCAGGCACTCCTACAATGAGCAGTTCTTC.

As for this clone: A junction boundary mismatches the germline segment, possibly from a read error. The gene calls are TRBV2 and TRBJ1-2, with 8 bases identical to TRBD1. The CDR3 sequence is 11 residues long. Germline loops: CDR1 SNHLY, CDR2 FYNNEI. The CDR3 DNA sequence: TGTGCCAGCAGCGAGGCAGGGGGCCGGCAATTC. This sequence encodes CASSEAGGRQF. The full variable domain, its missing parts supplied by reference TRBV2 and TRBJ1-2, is EPEVTQTPSHQVTQMGQEVILRCVPISNHLYFYWYRQILGQKVEFLVSFYNNEISEKSEIFDDQFSVERPDGSNFTLKIRSTKLEDSAMYFCASSEAGGRQFGSGTRLTVV.

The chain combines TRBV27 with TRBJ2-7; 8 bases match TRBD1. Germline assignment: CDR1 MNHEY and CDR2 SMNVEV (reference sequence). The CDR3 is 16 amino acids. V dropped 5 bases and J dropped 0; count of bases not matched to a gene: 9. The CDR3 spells CASSRLAGTGSYEQYF. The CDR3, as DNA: TGTGCCAGCAGTCGCCTGGCCGGGACAGGCTCCTACGAGCAGTACTTC.

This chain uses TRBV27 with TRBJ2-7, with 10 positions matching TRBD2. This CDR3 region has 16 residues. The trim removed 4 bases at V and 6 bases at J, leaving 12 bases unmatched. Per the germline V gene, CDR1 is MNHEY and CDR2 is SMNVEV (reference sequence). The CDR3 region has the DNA TGTGCCAGCAGTTCCGGTACTAGCGGGATGGCTGGCGAGCAGTACTTC. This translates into CASSSGTSGMAGEQYF.